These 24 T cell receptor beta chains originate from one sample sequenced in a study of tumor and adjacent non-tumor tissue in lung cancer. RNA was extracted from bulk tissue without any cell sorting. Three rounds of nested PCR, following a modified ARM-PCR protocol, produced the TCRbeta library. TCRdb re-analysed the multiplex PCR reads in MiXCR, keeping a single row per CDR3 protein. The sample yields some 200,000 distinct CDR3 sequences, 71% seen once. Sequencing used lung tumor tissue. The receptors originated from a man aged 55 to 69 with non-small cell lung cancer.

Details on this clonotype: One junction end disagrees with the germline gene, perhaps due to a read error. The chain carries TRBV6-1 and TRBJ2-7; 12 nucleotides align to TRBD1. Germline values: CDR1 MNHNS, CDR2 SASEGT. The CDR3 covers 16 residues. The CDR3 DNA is TGTGACAGCAGTGAAGCTCGGGGACAGGGGGCGGACGAGCAGTACTTC. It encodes CDSSEARGQGADEQYF.

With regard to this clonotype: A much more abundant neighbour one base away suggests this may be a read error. CDR3 DNA: TGTGCCATCAACCAGGGCCCCGGGTCGGCGGAGTTCTTC. Translating it yields CAINQGPGSAEFF. The rearrangement uses TRBV6-5 and TRBJ2-1; D is possibly TRBD1 (5 bases). Trimming removed 10 bases at V and 14 bases at J, with 24 bases between. The CDR3 has 13 residues. Germline lookup yields CDR1 MNHEY and CDR2 SVGAGI.

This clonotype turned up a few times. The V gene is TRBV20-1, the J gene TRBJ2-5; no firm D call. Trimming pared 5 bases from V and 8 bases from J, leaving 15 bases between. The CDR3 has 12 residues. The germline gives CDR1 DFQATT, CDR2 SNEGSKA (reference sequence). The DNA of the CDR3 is TGCAGTGCTCACAGAGAGATAGCAACCCAGTACTTC. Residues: CSAHREIATQYF.

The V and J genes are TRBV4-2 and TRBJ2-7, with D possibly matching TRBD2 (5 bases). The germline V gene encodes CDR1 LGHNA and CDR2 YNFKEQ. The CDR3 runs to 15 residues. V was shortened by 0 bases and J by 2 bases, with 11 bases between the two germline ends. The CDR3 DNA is TGTGCCAGCAGCCAAGAGGAGTGGGGAGCCTACGAGCAGTACTTC. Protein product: CASSQEEWGAYEQYF.

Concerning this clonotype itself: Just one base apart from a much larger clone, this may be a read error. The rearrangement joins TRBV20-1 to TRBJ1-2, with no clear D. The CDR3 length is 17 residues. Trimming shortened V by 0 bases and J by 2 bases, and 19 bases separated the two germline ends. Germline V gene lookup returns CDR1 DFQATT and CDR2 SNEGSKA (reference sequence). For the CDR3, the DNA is TGCAGTGCTAGAGACGGCAGCCAAATTGGCCGGAACTATGGCTACACCTTC. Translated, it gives CSARDGSQIGRNYGYTF.

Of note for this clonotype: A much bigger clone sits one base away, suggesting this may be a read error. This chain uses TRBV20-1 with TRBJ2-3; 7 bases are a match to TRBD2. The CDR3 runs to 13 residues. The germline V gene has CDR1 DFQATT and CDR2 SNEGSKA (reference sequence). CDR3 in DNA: TGCTGTGCTAGAGTGGGGGGGACGCATACGCAGTATTTT. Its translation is CCARVGGTHTQYF.

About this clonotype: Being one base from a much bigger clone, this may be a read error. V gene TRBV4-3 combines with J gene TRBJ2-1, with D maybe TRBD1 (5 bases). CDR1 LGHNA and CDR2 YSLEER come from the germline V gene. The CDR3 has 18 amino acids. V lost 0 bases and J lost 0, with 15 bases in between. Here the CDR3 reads CASSQDQWGGSSYNEQFF. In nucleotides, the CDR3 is TGCGCCAGCAGCCAAGATCAGTGGGGCGGAAGCTCCTACAATGAGCAGTTCTTC.

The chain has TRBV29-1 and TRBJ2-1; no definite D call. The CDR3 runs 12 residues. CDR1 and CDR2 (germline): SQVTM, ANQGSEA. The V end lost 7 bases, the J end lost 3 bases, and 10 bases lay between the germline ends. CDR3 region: CSGRKDYNEQFF. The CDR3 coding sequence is TGCAGCGGCCGGAAGGACTACAATGAGCAGTTCTTC.

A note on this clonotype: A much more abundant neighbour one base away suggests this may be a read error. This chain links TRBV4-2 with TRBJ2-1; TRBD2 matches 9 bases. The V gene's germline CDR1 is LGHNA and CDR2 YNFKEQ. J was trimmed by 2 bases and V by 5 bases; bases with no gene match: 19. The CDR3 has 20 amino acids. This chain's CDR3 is CASSVYFSGRGQSTYNEQFF. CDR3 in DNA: TGTGCCAGCAGCGTATATTTTAGCGGGAGAGGCCAATCGACCTACAATGAGCAGTTCTTC.

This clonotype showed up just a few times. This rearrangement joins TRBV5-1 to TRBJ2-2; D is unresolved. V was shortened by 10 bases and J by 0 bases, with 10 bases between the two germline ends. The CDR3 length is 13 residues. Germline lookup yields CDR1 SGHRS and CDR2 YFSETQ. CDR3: CASGDANTGELFF. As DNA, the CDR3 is TGCGCCTCCGGAGACGCGAACACCGGGGAGCTGTTTTTT.

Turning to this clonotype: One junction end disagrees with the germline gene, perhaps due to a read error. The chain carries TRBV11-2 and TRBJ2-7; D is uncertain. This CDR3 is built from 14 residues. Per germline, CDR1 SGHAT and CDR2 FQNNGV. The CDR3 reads CVSRVLHSSYEQCF. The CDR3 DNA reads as TGTGTCAGCAGAGTACTGCACAGCTCCTACGAGCAGTGCTTC.

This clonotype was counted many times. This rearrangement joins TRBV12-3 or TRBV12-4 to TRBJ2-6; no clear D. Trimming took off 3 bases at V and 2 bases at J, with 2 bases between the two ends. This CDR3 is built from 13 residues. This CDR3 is CASSLAGANVLTF. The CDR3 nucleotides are TGTGCCAGCAGTTTGGCTGGGGCCAACGTCCTGACTTTC.

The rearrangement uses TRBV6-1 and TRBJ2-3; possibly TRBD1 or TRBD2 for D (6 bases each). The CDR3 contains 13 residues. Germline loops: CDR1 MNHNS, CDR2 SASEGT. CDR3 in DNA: TGTGCTTCGGGGGCCCCAAACACAGATACGCAGTATTTT. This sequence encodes CASGAPNTDTQYF.

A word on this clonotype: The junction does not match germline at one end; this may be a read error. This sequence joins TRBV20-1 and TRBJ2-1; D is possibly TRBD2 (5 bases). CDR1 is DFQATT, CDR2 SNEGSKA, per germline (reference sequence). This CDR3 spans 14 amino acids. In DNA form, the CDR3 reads TGCAGTGCTAGTACTAGAGGATTGTCCAATGAGCAATTCTTC. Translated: CSASTRGLSNEQFF.

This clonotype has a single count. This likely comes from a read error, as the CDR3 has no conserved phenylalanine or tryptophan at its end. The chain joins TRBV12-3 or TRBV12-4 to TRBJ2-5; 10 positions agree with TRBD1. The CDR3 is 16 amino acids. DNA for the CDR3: TGTACCAGCAGACCCAGACAGGGGGCTAACCGAGAGACCCAGTACATC. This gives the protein CTSRPRQGANRETQYI.

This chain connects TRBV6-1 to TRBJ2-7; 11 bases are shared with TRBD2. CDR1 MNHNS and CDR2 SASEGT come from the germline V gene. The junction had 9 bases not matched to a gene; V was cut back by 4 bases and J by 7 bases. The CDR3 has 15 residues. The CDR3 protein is CASSAGTSGFWEQYF. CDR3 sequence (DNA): TGTGCCAGCAGTGCCGGGACTAGCGGCTTTTGGGAGCAGTACTTC.

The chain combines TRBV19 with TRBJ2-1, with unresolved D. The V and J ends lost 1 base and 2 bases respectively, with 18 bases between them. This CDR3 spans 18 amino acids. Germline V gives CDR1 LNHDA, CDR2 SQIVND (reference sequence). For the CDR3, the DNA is TGTGCCAGTAGTATAGTTGGCGGTATAACCTCTACCTACAATGAGCAGTTCTTC. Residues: CASSIVGGITSTYNEQFF.

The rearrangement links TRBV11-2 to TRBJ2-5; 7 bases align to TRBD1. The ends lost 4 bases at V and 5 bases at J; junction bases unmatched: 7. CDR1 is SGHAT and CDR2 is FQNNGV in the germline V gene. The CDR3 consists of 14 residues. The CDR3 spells CASSYGQVLETQYF. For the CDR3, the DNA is TGTGCCAGCAGCTACGGACAGGTTTTGGAGACCCAGTACTTC.

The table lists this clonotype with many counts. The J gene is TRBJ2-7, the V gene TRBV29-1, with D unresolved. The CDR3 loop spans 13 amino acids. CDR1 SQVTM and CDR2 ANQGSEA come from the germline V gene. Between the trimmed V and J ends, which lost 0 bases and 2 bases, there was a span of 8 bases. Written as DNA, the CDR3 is TGCAGCGTTGAAGATCTGGCAACCTACGAGCAGTACTTC. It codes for CSVEDLATYEQYF.

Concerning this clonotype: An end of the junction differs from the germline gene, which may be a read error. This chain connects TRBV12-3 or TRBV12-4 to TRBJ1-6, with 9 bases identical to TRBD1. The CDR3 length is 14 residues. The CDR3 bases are TGTGCCAGCAGTTCGGGACAGGGCAATTCATCCCTCCACTTT. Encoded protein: CASSSGQGNSSLHF.

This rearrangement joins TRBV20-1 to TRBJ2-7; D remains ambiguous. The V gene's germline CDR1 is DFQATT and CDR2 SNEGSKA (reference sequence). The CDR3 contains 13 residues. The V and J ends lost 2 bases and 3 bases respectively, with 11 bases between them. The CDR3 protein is CSARTNNLYEQYF. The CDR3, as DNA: TGCAGTGCTAGAACTAATAACCTCTACGAGCAGTACTTC.

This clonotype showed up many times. CDR3 residues: CASSLRDNSPLHF. CDR3 coding DNA: TGTGCCAGCAGTTTACGGGATAATTCACCCCTCCACTTT. The V call is TRBV12-3 or TRBV12-4, the J call TRBJ1-6, with no clear D. Trimming cost V 2 bases and J 5 bases, with 4 bases left between them. The CDR3 is 13 residues long.

The CDR3, as DNA: TGCAGTGCTAGGGGTTGGACTAGCAGTGAGGCCCGATACAATGAGCAGTTCTTC. Protein product: CSARGWTSSEARYNEQFF. J is TRBJ2-1 and V is TRBV20-1, with TRBD2 identical over 8 bases. Germline-derived CDR1 and CDR2 are DFQATT and SNEGSKA (reference sequence). This CDR3 is built from 18 residues. With V trimmed by 3 bases and J by 4 bases, 17 bases remained unmatched.

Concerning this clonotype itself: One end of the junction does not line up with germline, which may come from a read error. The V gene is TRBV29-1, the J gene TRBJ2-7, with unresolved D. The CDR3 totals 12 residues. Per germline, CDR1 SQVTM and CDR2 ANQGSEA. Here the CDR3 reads CSVEGYGHEEYF. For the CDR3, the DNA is TGCAGCGTTGAAGGCTATGGTCACGAGGAGTACTTC.